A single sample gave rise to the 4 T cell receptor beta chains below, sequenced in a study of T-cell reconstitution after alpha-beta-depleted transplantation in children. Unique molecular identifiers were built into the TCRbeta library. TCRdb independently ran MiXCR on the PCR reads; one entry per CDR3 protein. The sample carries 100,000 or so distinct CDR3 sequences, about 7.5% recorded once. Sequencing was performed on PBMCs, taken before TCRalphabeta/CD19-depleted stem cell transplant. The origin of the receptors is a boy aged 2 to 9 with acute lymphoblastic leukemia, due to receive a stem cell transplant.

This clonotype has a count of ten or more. CDR3 DNA: TGCAGTTTCAGGGGAGACTCCTACAATGAGCAGTTCTTC. It encodes CSFRGDSYNEQFF. The rearrangement joins TRBV20-1 to TRBJ2-1, with D maybe TRBD1 (6 bases). The CDR3 has 13 residues. V lost 8 bases and J 0 bases, leaving 11 bases between the germline ends. Germline values: CDR1 DFQATT, CDR2 SNEGSKA (reference sequence).

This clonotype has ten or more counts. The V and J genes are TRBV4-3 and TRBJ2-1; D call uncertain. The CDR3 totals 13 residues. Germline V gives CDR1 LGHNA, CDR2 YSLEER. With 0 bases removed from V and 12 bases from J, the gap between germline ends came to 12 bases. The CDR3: CASSQDRVLGQFF. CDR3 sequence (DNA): TGCGCCAGCAGCCAAGACCGGGTCCTGGGGCAGTTCTTC.

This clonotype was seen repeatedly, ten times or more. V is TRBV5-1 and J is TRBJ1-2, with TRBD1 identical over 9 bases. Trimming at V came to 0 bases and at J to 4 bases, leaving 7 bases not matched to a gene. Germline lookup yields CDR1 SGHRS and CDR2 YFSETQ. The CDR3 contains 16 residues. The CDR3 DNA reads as TGCGCCAGCAGCTTGGCCCCGGACAGGGGAGGCTATGGCTACACCTTC. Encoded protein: CASSLAPDRGGYGYTF.

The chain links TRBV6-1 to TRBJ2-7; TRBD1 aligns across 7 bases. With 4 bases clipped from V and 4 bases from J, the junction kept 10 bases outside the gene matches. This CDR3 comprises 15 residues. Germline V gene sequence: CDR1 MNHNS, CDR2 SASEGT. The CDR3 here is CASSVLTGDQYEQYF. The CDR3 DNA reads TGTGCCAGCAGTGTTTTAACAGGGGATCAGTACGAGCAGTACTTC.